The rows below give T cell receptor beta chains drawn from one sample of a study of shared clonotypes between healthy human individuals. Sequencing was performed with immunoSEQ multiplex PCR; in TCRdb, only in-frame clones are kept and a portion is missing. The sample contains approximately 1,500,000 clones, more than 95% of which appear only once. The sequenced material came from naive CD4+ T cells sorted from blood. These receptors all stem from a man aged 25 to 40 in good health. CDR3s include the opening cysteine and the closing phenylalanine or tryptophan. D genes are given only for firm matches. Only some rows state a clone size, as once, few, many or a class for expanded clones.

cdr3_length j_call v_call d_call clone_size cdr3_nt cdr3_aa
13 TRBJ1-1 TRBV2 - - TGTGCCAGCAGTGAACAGGGTGGGCCTGAAGCTTTCTTT CASSEQGGPEAFF
15 TRBJ1-5 TRBV28 - - TGTGCCAGCAGTTCCTTTGACAGGAACTTCCAGCCCCAGCATTTT CASSSFDRNFQPQHF
13 TRBJ2-5 TRBV5-4 - - TGTGCCAGCAGCTTTAAGGGTTTAGAGACCCAGTACTTC CASSFKGLETQYF
13 TRBJ1-3 TRBV28 - - TGTGCCAGCAGTATAGGGTTTAGAAACACCATATATTTT CASSIGFRNTIYF
19 TRBJ2-6 TRBV4-3 TRBD2 - TGCGCCAGCAGCAGATACCGGACTAGCGGGAGGTCTGGGGCCAACGTCCTGACTTTC CASSRYRTSGRSGANVLTF
13 TRBJ1-2 TRBV6-5 TRBD1 once TGTGCCAGCAGGCACGCGGGACAGGGGCCCTTCACCTTC CASRHAGQGPFTF
13 TRBJ1-5 TRBV7-2 - - TGTGCCAGCAGCTTAAACAGTTATCAGCCCCAGCATTTT CASSLNSYQPQHF
16 TRBJ2-7 TRBV6-6 - - TGTGCCAGCAGCAAACGGGCGGACCATCTAAATTGGGAGCAGTACTTC CASSKRADHLNWEQYF
15 TRBJ1-2 TRBV27 TRBD1 once TGTGCCAGCAGTTTGATCGGGACAGTGGTTTATGGCTACACCTTC CASSLIGTVVYGYTF
13 TRBJ1-5 TRBV7-2 - once TGTGCCAGCAGCCTCCGGGGCAATCAGCCCCAGCATTTT CASSLRGNQPQHF
13 TRBJ2-2 TRBV27 - - TGTGCCAGCTCGAAAAAGAACACCGGGGAGCTGTTTTTT CASSKKNTGELFF
20 TRBJ1-3 TRBV5-4 - - TGTGCCAGCAGCCGGGGTGGGGTTTTTCGTGCGGACCTCTCTGGAAACACCATATATTTT CASSRGGVFRADLSGNTIYF
16 TRBJ2-3 TRBV5-1 - - TGCGCCAGCAGCTTGGTACTAGCTCCTCGCACAGATACGCAGTATTTT CASSLVLAPRTDTQYF
15 TRBJ2-1 TRBV18 - - TGTGCCAGCTTAGTACAGGGATCAGGCTACAATGAGCAGTTCTTC CASLVQGSGYNEQFF
12 TRBJ2-1 TRBV9 - - TGTGCCAGCAGCGTAGAGGCGGGGCCCCAGTTCTTC CASSVEAGPQFF
15 TRBJ2-3 TRBV6-1 - - TGTGCCAGCAGTGCCTTAAGTCTGTCAGGGGGGACGCAGTATTTT CASSALSLSGGTQYF
15 TRBJ2-1 TRBV6-1 TRBD1 once TGTGCCAGCAGCGCCGGGACAGGGAACGGCAATGAGCAGTTCTTC CASSAGTGNGNEQFF
12 TRBJ2-1 TRBV10-3 - - TGTGCCATCAGTGAGGGACAAGAGGTGCAGTTCTTC CAISEGQEVQFF
15 TRBJ2-3 TRBV10-3 - - TGTGCCATCAGTGAGTCCCGCGGGGGCCCAGATACGCAGTATTTT CAISESRGGPDTQYF
15 TRBJ1-1 TRBV7-9 - - TGTGCCAGCAGTTCCCAGGAGGGGGTGAACACTGAAGCTTTCTTT CASSSQEGVNTEAFF
15 TRBJ2-6 TRBV2 - - TGTGCCAGCAGTGAAGAGGGGCCTGGGGCCAACGTCCTGACTTTC CASSEEGPGANVLTF
16 TRBJ1-1 TRBV18 - - TGTGCCAGCTCACTATTAGAGGCGGGGCGGAACACTGAAGCTTTCTTT CASSLLEAGRNTEAFF
14 TRBJ2-3 TRBV7-8 TRBD2 - TGTGCCAGCAGCTTGCCCGGGAGGACAGATACGCAGTATTTT CASSLPGRTDTQYF
15 TRBJ1-2 TRBV4-1 TRBD1 - TGCGCCAGCAGTTCAATCGCACAGGGGACCTATGGCTACACCTTC CASSSIAQGTYGYTF